This T cell receptor (beta chain) was captured in a study of Graves' ophthalmopathy and Graves' hyperthyroidism. Study-wide background: Pretreatment peripheral blood was obtained at initial diagnosis.

This clonotype was recorded many times. Trimming took 3 bases from V and 2 from J, leaving 14 bases between them. This CDR3 contains 15 residues. From RNA, the CDR3 regions of TCR beta chains were amplified and sequenced. An opening RT-PCR round employed HTBI primers and preceded a second-round multiplex PCR. A single record per CDR3 protein comes from TCRdb applying MiXCR to the multiplex PCR reads. Of about 620,000 distinct CDR3 sequences in the sample, around a fifth were seen once. The receptor's source is a woman aged 18-29 years with stable Graves' hyperthyroidism. Some clones in this sample may be carry-over from other donors' samples. Source material: peripheral blood. This chain connects TRBV12-3 or TRBV12-4 to TRBJ2-7, with D tentatively TRBD2 (7 bases). CDR3 nucleotide sequence: TGTGCCAGCAGTTTGGGGGGGGCTGGAGCCTACGAGCAGTACTTC. It codes for CASSLGGAGAYEQYF.